These 24 T cell receptor beta chains came from one sample sequenced in a study of blood T cell repertoires in COVID-19. Repertoires were generated with immunoSEQ multiplex PCR, while TCRdb's copy carries only in-frame clones and drops some. The data show approximately 410,000 clones, with 80% to 90% seen just once and about 1.5% held by the top ten. The sample taken for sequencing was peripheral blood. These receptor sequences come from a woman younger than 45 with active or convalescent COVID-19.

V usage is TRBV28 and J usage is TRBJ1-1; D ambiguous. Trimming shortened V by 4 bases and J by 1 base, and 13 bases separated the two germline ends. CDR3 length: 15 amino acids. Germline CDR1 reads MDHEN; CDR2 reads SYDVKM. The CDR3 reads CASSSGGQGNTEAFF. The CDR3 nucleotides are TGTGCCAGCAGTTCAGGAGGCCAAGGGAACACTGAAGCTTTCTTT.

The chain employs TRBV14 and TRBJ2-1; D possibly corresponds to TRBD2 (6 bases). The V gene lost 3 bases and the J gene lost 3 bases, with 15 bases spanning the gap. This CDR3 region has 16 residues. Germline V gives CDR1 SGHDN, CDR2 FVKESK. CDR3 bases: TGTGCCAGCAGCCAGTTAGGGACTCCCGGCTACAATGAGCAGTTCTTC. Encoded protein: CASSQLGTPGYNEQFF.

The V and J genes are TRBV19 and TRBJ2-1, with 14 bases matching TRBD2. CDR3 length: 16 residues. The junction had 14 bases not matched to a gene; V was cut back by 5 bases and J by 14 bases. Germline V CDR1 and CDR2: LNHDA, SQIVND (reference sequence). Here the CDR3 reads CASSSGLAGVGMLEFF. The CDR3 region has the DNA TGTGCCAGTAGTTCGGGACTAGCGGGAGTGGGTATGTTAGAGTTCTTC. Full variable domain (rest looked up from reference TRBV19 and TRBJ2-1): DGGITQSPKYLFRKEGQNVTLSCEQNLNHDAMYWYRQDPGQGLRLIYYSQIVNDFQKGDIAEGYSVSREKKESFPLTVTSAQKNPTAFYLCASSSGLAGVGMLEFFGPGTRLTVL.

This clone was detected only once. The chain links TRBV29-1 to TRBJ1-2, with D possibly TRBD1 on 5 matching bases. The CDR3 has 11 amino acids. Trimming removed 2 bases from V and 12 bases from J, with 13 bases in between. From germline, CDR1 is SQVTM and CDR2 ANQGSEA. This CDR3 is CSVEKAGYHTF. The CDR3, as DNA: TGCAGCGTTGAAAAGGCAGGGTATCACACCTTC.

The CDR3 spells CASSQDRTASVGEAFF. For the CDR3, the DNA is TGTGCCAGCAGCCAAGATCGCACAGCTTCGGTCGGTGAAGCTTTCTTT. The V gene is TRBV3-1 (or the pseudogene TRBV3-2), the J gene TRBJ1-1; no reliable D call. The CDR3 is 16 amino acids. The V end lost 0 bases, the J end lost 7 bases, and 18 bases lay between the germline ends. Per germline, CDR1 LGHDT and CDR2 YNNKEL (reference sequence).

The CDR3 here is CASSPQITDTQYF. CDR3 in DNA: TGTGCCAGCAGTCCCCAGATCACAGATACGCAGTATTTT. The chain recombines TRBV6-5 with TRBJ2-3; D unclear. Germline V gene lookup returns CDR1 MNHEY and CDR2 SVGAGI. This CDR3 is 13 amino acids long. V lost 5 bases, J lost 2 bases, and 8 bases lay in between.

Here the CDR3 DNA reads TGCAGCGTTGAAGTGAGGCCGGGACTAGCGGGGTCCTACAATGAGCAGTTCTTC. Translated, it gives CSVEVRPGLAGSYNEQFF. The chain carries TRBV29-1 and TRBJ2-1, with TRBD2 identical over 13 bases. Germline CDR1 and CDR2: SQVTM and ANQGSEA. The CDR3 totals 18 residues. V lost 1 base, J lost 1 base, and 7 bases stayed unmatched.

Comment on this clone: The identical CDR3 is also encoded by other nucleotide sequences in the sample. J is TRBJ1-2 and V is TRBV5-6; 7 bases map to TRBD1. V lost 4 bases to trimming and J lost 2 bases; unmatched junction nucleotides: 2. The germline gives CDR1 SGHDT, CDR2 YYEEEE. The CDR3 totals 13 residues. The CDR3 loop reads CASSLQGNYGYTF. Here the CDR3 DNA reads TGTGCCAGCAGCCTACAGGGGAACTATGGCTACACCTTC.

The V and J genes are TRBV10-3 and TRBJ1-2, with D uncertain. Germline V gene sequence: CDR1 ENHRY, CDR2 SYGVKD. Trimming removed 2 bases at V and 8 bases at J, with 12 bases between. There are 13 residues in the CDR3. The DNA for the CDR3 is TGTGCCATCAGTGAGGGACTAGCAAGCGGCTACACCTTC. Translated: CAISEGLASGYTF.

This chain links TRBV12-3 or TRBV12-4 with TRBJ1-1; D perhaps matches TRBD1 (6 bases). The CDR3 runs 13 residues. Trimming stripped 5 bases from V and 9 bases from J, with 16 bases between. CDR3 protein: CASSGQYYSKAFF. CDR3 nucleotides: TGTGCCAGCAGTGGACAGTACTACTCCAAAGCTTTCTTT.

This chain joins TRBV11-2 and TRBJ1-1; no reliable D call. CDR1 and CDR2 from the germline V gene are SGHAT and FQNNGV. V was pared by 6 bases and J by 0 bases, with 8 bases between. This CDR3 has 13 residues. This CDR3 is CASSPSMNTEAFF. The CDR3 nucleotides are TGTGCCAGCAGTCCGAGCATGAACACTGAAGCTTTCTTT.

The chain couples TRBV5-6 to TRBJ2-7; TRBD1 aligns across 7 bases. The ends lost 1 base at V and 2 bases at J; junction bases unmatched: 3. The CDR3 loop spans 14 amino acids. In germline, CDR1 is SGHDT, CDR2 YYEEEE. The CDR3 DNA follows: TGTGCCAGCAGCTTGTTTCAGGGGGCCTACGAGCAGTACTTC. Residues: CASSLFQGAYEQYF. The full variable domain, its missing parts supplied by reference TRBV5-6 and TRBJ2-7, is DAGVTQSPTHLIKTRGQQVTLRCSPKSGHDTVSWYQQALGQGPQFIFQYYEEEERQRGNFPDRFSGHQFPNYSSELNVNALLLGDSALYLCASSLFQGAYEQYFGPGTRLTVT.

This sequence joins TRBV30 and TRBJ1-3; possibly TRBD1 for D (5 bases). CDR1 and CDR2 (germline): GTSNPN, SVGIG (reference sequence). V lost 0 bases to trimming and J lost 1 base, with 16 bases between them. The CDR3 totals 17 residues. Here the CDR3 reads CAWSVRLGEASGNTIYF. The CDR3 DNA is TGTGCCTGGAGTGTAAGGTTGGGGGAGGCATCTGGAAACACCATATATTTT.

The J gene is TRBJ1-1, the V gene TRBV6-5; no reliable D call. The CDR3 runs 16 residues. The germline gives CDR1 MNHEY, CDR2 SVGAGI. Trimming shortened V by 2 bases and J by 4 bases, and 17 bases separated the two germline ends. Here the CDR3 DNA reads TGTGCCAGCAGTTACGAGTCAGGCCACTTCGGCACTGAAGCTTTCTTT. This sequence encodes CASSYESGHFGTEAFF.

Only a few counts were recorded for this clone. The chain is built from TRBV19 and TRBJ1-5, with 9 bases fitting TRBD1. This CDR3 region has 16 residues. V shed 10 bases and J 3 bases; nucleotides not matched to a gene: 13. CDR1 LNHDA and CDR2 SQIVND come from the germline V gene (reference sequence). For the CDR3, the DNA is TGTGCCACCCTAGCCGACCGGGACAGGGTCAATCAGCCCCAGCATTTT. Protein product: CATLADRDRVNQPQHF.

The V gene is TRBV3-1 (or the pseudogene TRBV3-2), the J gene TRBJ1-1; weak D call: TRBD1 (6 bases). V lost 3 bases and J 10 bases, leaving 21 bases between the germline ends. The germline V gene has CDR1 LGHDT and CDR2 YNNKEL (reference sequence). The CDR3 runs 15 residues. The CDR3 region has the DNA TGTGCCAGCAGCCACAGGGGTCTGAGCGACTTCACAGCTTTCTTT. The encoded protein is CASSHRGLSDFTAFF.

The rearrangement joins TRBV6-5 to TRBJ2-7; 8 bases fit TRBD2. CDR3 size: 13 residues. J was trimmed by 1 base and V by 7 bases; bases with no gene match: 3. Germline CDR1 and CDR2: MNHEY and SVGAGI. CDR3 bases: TGTGCCAGCACCGGCGGGGGGTCCTACGAGCAGTACTTC. Encoded protein: CASTGGGSYEQYF.

This clone was seen once. The chain uses TRBV6-5 and TRBJ1-1; no firm D call. Germline V gene data show CDR1 as MNHEY and CDR2 as SVGAGI. V lost 4 bases to trimming and J lost 1 base, with 10 bases between them. The CDR3 length is 14 residues. DNA for the CDR3: TGTGCCAGCAGTTCCCTGACACCGAACACTGAAGCTTTCTTT. It specifies CASSSLTPNTEAFF.

V is TRBV18 and J is TRBJ1-5; a weak D match, TRBD1 (6 bases). The CDR3 covers 14 residues. Trimming cost V 2 bases and J 7 bases, with 12 bases left between them. Germline lookup yields CDR1 KGHSH and CDR2 LQKENI. The CDR3 loop reads CASSPGQIGQPQHF. DNA for the CDR3: TGTGCCAGCTCACCAGGACAGATCGGCCAGCCCCAGCATTTT. Looking up the rest from reference TRBV18 and TRBJ1-5 gives the full variable domain: NAGVMQNPRHLVRRRGQEARLRCSPMKGHSHVYWYRQLPEEGLKFMVYLQKENIIDESGMPKERFSAEFPKEGPSILRIQQVVRGDSAAYFCASSPGQIGQPQHFGDGTRLSIL.

The gene calls are TRBV5-1 and TRBJ2-5; 12 nucleotides match TRBD1. V lost 4 bases, J lost 5 bases, and 6 bases stayed unmatched. The CDR3 spans 15 residues. CDR1 is SGHRS, CDR2 YFSETQ, per germline. Here the CDR3 DNA reads TGCGCCAGCAGCGCTGGGACAGGGGGCGCGGAGACCCAGTACTTC. Protein: CASSAGTGGAETQYF.

This clone was counted only a few times. This chain uses TRBV5-1 with TRBJ2-2; perhaps TRBD2 as D (5 bases). The CDR3 consists of 15 residues. Germline CDR1 reads SGHRS; CDR2 reads YFSETQ. Trimming removed 0 bases at V and 3 bases at J, with 9 bases between. CDR3 in DNA: TGCGCCAGCAGCTTGGTTTACGGGGACACCGGGGAGCTGTTTTTT. It translates to CASSLVYGDTGELFF. Variable domain in full (rest from reference TRBV5-1 and TRBJ2-2): KAGVTQTPRYLIKTRGQQVTLSCSPISGHRSVSWYQQTPGQGLQFLFEYFSETQRNKGNFPGRFSGRQFSNSRSEMNVSTLELGDSALYLCASSLVYGDTGELFFGEGSRLTVL.

J is TRBJ2-2 and V is TRBV14; 9 nucleotides agree with TRBD1. The junction had 6 bases not matched to a gene; V was cut back by 3 bases and J by 4 bases. The V gene's germline CDR1 is SGHDN and CDR2 FVKESK. The CDR3 loop spans 16 amino acids. Here the CDR3 reads CASSHYRGRVTGELFF. DNA for the CDR3: TGTGCCAGCAGCCATTACAGGGGGCGCGTCACCGGGGAGCTGTTTTTT.

The chain couples TRBV5-4 to TRBJ1-2; 7 bases agree with TRBD1. After removal of 6 bases from V and 3 bases from J, the junction contained 11 bases not matched to a gene. This CDR3 is built from 15 residues. Germline values: CDR1 SGHNT, CDR2 YYREEE (reference sequence). CDR3 in amino acids: CASTWEAGGDYGYTF. The CDR3 DNA follows: TGTGCCAGCACCTGGGAGGCAGGGGGTGACTATGGCTACACCTTC. Full variable domain (missing parts from reference TRBV5-4 and TRBJ1-2): ETGVTQSPTHLIKTRGQQVTLRCSSQSGHNTVSWYQQALGQGPQFIFQYYREEENGRGNFPPRFSGLQFPNYSSELNVNALELDDSALYLCASTWEAGGDYGYTFGSGTRLTVV.

The rearrangement links TRBV2 to TRBJ1-1, with D perhaps TRBD1 (6 bases). Germline V CDR1 and CDR2: SNHLY, FYNNEI. Trimming stripped 5 bases from V and 1 base from J, with 8 bases between. The CDR3 spans 13 residues. DNA of the CDR3: TGTGCCAGCAGTCAGACAGGGAACACTGAAGCTTTCTTT. Residues: CASSQTGNTEAFF.